This TCR beta chain was retrieved from a study of cytotoxic CD8 clonotypes in ibrutinib-treated CLL. Study findings and constraints: Progressing and sustained-remission patients had different sampling times. Under therapy, public clonotypes either contracted or stayed stable, and they were uncommon.

The CDR3 covers 10 residues. The germline gives CDR1 MNHNS, CDR2 SASEGT. Trimming took 6 bases from V and 12 from J, leaving 8 bases between them. Notes on this clone: Its antigen remains unidentified.

Profiled with immunoSEQ multiplex PCR; TCRdb holds only in-frame clones, not every one. The sample comprises some 15,000 clones, approximately 58% of which are singletons, and roughly 13% rests with the top ten. This TCR was sampled from a human donor with chronic lymphocytic leukemia. The chain employs TRBV6-1 and TRBJ1-4; D ambiguous. The source material was PBMCs, sampled before ibrutinib treatment. CDR3 nucleotides: TGTGCCAGCAGCGCCCGGCAACTGTTTTTT. It translates to CASSARQLFF.